This entry lists 23 T cell receptor beta chains sequenced from one sample in a study of blood T cell repertoires in COVID-19. Repertoires were generated with immunoSEQ multiplex PCR, while TCRdb's copy carries only in-frame clones and drops some. The data hold roughly 140,000 clones, with approximately 80% observed a single time. What was sequenced was peripheral blood. These TCRs come from a human donor in a cohort sampled during active COVID-19.

The chain is built from TRBV15 and TRBJ1-1, with D perhaps matching TRBD1 (5 bases). V was pared by 0 bases and J by 7 bases, with 6 bases between. Germline CDR1 is LNHNV and CDR2 is YYDKDF (reference sequence). CDR3 length equals 12 residues. In DNA form, the CDR3 reads TGTGCCACCAGCAGAGACAGGGTTGAAGCTTTCTTT. As protein: CATSRDRVEAFF.

The chain has TRBV24-1 and TRBJ1-1, with 7 bases that match TRBD1. The junction had 5 bases not matched to a gene; V was cut back by 0 bases and J by 11 bases. The CDR3 covers 13 residues. Germline V gene data show CDR1 as KGHDR and CDR2 as SFDVKD. The CDR3 DNA follows: TGTGCCACCAGTGATTTGGAGGGGGCGAGGGCTTTCTTT. Protein sequence: CATSDLEGARAFF.

The CDR3 coding sequence is TGTGCCAGCTCACCAGTGTCTAACACTGAAGCTTTCTTT. Residues: CASSPVSNTEAFF. V gene TRBV18 combines with J gene TRBJ1-1; D gene unclear. V lost 2 bases, J lost 2 bases, and 6 bases lay in between. The CDR3 has 13 amino acids. CDR1 and CDR2 from the germline V gene are KGHSH and LQKENI.

The rearrangement joins TRBV27 to TRBJ2-7, with 7 bases identical to TRBD1. The CDR3 runs to 15 residues. The ends lost 2 bases at V and 3 bases at J; junction bases unmatched: 7. In germline, CDR1 is MNHEY, CDR2 SMNVEV (reference sequence). DNA of the CDR3: TGTGCCAGCAGTTTAGCATTCGGGACAGACTACGAGCAGTACTTC. It is translated as CASSLAFGTDYEQYF.

The rearrangement links TRBV19 to TRBJ2-7; 7 bases match TRBD2. CDR3 length: 15 residues. V shed 5 bases, J shed 0 bases, and the junction held 7 bases outside the gene matches. Germline lookup yields CDR1 LNHDA and CDR2 SQIVND (reference sequence). DNA for the CDR3: TGTGCCAGTAGTCCCGGGGCTAGCGGCTCCTACGAGCAGTACTTC. Translating gives CASSPGASGSYEQYF.

V and J are TRBV4-1 and TRBJ1-2; no firm D call. V lost 1 base to trimming and J lost 3 bases, with 12 bases between them. Germline V gene data show CDR1 as MGHRA and CDR2 as YSYEKL. CDR3 length: 15 amino acids. The CDR3 sequence is CASSQGTGRDYGYTF. CDR3 DNA sequence: TGCGCCAGCAGCCAAGGGACGGGGAGGGACTATGGCTACACCTTC.

The rearrangement joins TRBV6-5 to TRBJ1-1, with D uncertain. The CDR3 sequence is 13 residues long. Germline lookup yields CDR1 MNHEY and CDR2 SVGAGI. Trimming cost V 4 bases and J 0 bases, with 6 bases left between them. The CDR3 sequence is CASSLSLNTEAFF. The CDR3 nucleotides are TGTGCCAGCAGTTTGTCCTTGAACACTGAAGCTTTCTTT.

This chain connects TRBV7-8 to TRBJ2-1, with 7 bases lining up with TRBD2. J gave up 0 bases and V 6 bases, and 5 bases lay outside the gene matches. The CDR3 extends over 15 amino acids. Germline V lookup: CDR1 SGHVS, CDR2 FQNEAQ. CDR3 in amino acids: CASSPSGISYNEQFF. The CDR3 DNA reads TGTGCCAGCAGTCCAAGCGGGATCTCCTACAATGAGCAGTTCTTC.

The genes are TRBV9 and TRBJ1-1; tentatively, D is TRBD1 (5 bases). V shed 0 bases and J shed 0 bases, with 15 bases lying between them. The CDR3 is 17 residues long. Per germline, CDR1 SGDLS and CDR2 YYNGEE. For the CDR3, the DNA is TGTGCCAGCAGCGTAGGGAACTTGGGGGGATTGAACACTGAAGCTTTCTTT. The encoded protein is CASSVGNLGGLNTEAFF. Complete variable domain (other parts from reference TRBV9 and TRBJ1-1): DSGVTQTPKHLITATGQRVTLRCSPRSGDLSVYWYQQSLDQGLQFLIQYYNGEERAKGNILERFSAQQFPDLHSELNLSSLELGDSALYFCASSVGNLGGLNTEAFFGQGTRLTVV.

This chain uses TRBV6-2 or TRBV6-3 with TRBJ2-1, with TRBD2 matching over 7 bases. With V trimmed by 0 bases and J by 8 bases, 4 bases remained unmatched. Germline lookup yields CDR1 MNHEY and CDR2 SVGEGT. The CDR3 has 14 amino acids. The CDR3 DNA is TGTGCCAGCAGTTACTCCGGCGGGAGAGATGAGCAGTTCTTC. Translating it yields CASSYSGGRDEQFF.

The chain recombines TRBV5-1 with TRBJ1-3; D might be TRBD1 (5 bases). The germline V gene has CDR1 SGHRS and CDR2 YFSETQ. This CDR3 spans 15 amino acids. Trimming took 2 bases from V and 1 from J, leaving 10 bases between them. This chain's CDR3 is CASSFSTESGNTIYF. The CDR3 DNA reads as TGCGCCAGCAGCTTTTCGACAGAATCTGGAAACACCATATATTTT.

The rearrangement links TRBV7-2 to TRBJ2-7; TRBD1 matches 10 bases. Germline V lookup: CDR1 SGHTA, CDR2 FQGNSA. The CDR3 is made up of 15 amino acids. The J segment lost 2 bases and the V segment lost 4 bases, leaving 5 bases of the junction unmatched. CDR3 sequence: CASSSTGTGAYEQYF. The CDR3 DNA follows: TGTGCCAGCAGCTCTACCGGGACAGGGGCCTACGAGCAGTACTTC.

The J gene is TRBJ2-1, the V gene TRBV7-3, with TRBD1 as a possible D gene (5 bases). Germline CDR1 SGHTA, CDR2 FQGTGA. The CDR3 has 15 amino acids. The germline V and J ends were trimmed by 2 bases and 4 bases, with 12 bases remaining between them. CDR3 protein: CASSLGRAEYNEQFF. Here the CDR3 DNA reads TGTGCCAGCAGCTTAGGCAGGGCAGAATACAATGAGCAGTTCTTC.

This clone showed up just a few times. The J gene is TRBJ2-7, the V gene TRBV7-2; 13 positions agree with TRBD2. With V trimmed by 1 base and J by 3 bases, 3 bases remained unmatched. Germline V gives CDR1 SGHTA, CDR2 FQGNSA. This CDR3 contains 16 residues. The CDR3 DNA reads as TGTGCCAGCAGCTTAGGCGGACTAGCGGGAGTCTACGAGCAGTACTTC. It codes for CASSLGGLAGVYEQYF. The whole variable domain, remainder taken from reference TRBV7-2 and TRBJ2-7, is GAGVSQSPSNKVTEKGKDVELRCDPISGHTALYWYRQSLGQGLEFLIYFQGNSAPDKSGLPSDRFSAERTGGSVSTLTIQRTQQEDSAVYLCASSLGGLAGVYEQYFGPGTRLTVT.

The chain joins TRBV9 to TRBJ2-1, with 8 bases fitting TRBD2. The CDR3 covers 15 residues. J was trimmed by 4 bases and V by 2 bases; bases with no gene match: 5. From germline, CDR1 is SGDLS and CDR2 YYNGEE. CDR3 in DNA: TGTGCCAGCAGCGTGGCGGGAGGTGGTTACAATGAGCAGTTCTTC. Amino acid sequence: CASSVAGGGYNEQFF.

The V gene is TRBV4-1, the J gene TRBJ2-3; 10 bases fit TRBD2. V lost 0 bases, J lost 5 bases, and 14 bases stayed unmatched. CDR1 MGHRA and CDR2 YSYEKL come from the germline V gene. CDR3 length: 19 amino acids. CDR3 loop: CASSQDWSSGGADLDTQYF. Here the CDR3 DNA reads TGCGCCAGCAGCCAAGATTGGTCTAGCGGGGGTGCTGATTTAGATACGCAGTATTTT.

The V and J genes are TRBV15 and TRBJ2-3; 7 nucleotides align to TRBD2. Germline CDR1 LNHNV, CDR2 YYDKDF (reference sequence). The CDR3 covers 18 residues. V trimming: 0 bases; J trimming: 0 bases; junction bases outside the gene matches: 9. The CDR3 region is CATSRDSPSGASTDTQYF. The CDR3 DNA reads TGTGCCACCAGCAGAGATTCCCCAAGCGGGGCTAGCACAGATACGCAGTATTTT.

The chain joins TRBV6-2 or TRBV6-3 to TRBJ1-1; perhaps TRBD1 as D (5 bases). The V and J ends lost 5 bases and 0 bases respectively, with 10 bases between them. This CDR3 spans 14 amino acids. Germline V lookup: CDR1 MNHEY, CDR2 SVGEGT. The CDR3 DNA follows: TGTGCCAGCAGTAAGGGGTTCATGAACACTGAAGCTTTCTTT. Translation gives CASSKGFMNTEAFF.

This clone was seen only a few times. The chain combines TRBV6-5 with TRBJ2-7, with 11 bases lining up with TRBD1. Losses at the gene ends were 8 bases for V and 2 bases for J; bases not matched to a gene: 5. The CDR3 has 14 amino acids. Per germline, CDR1 MNHEY and CDR2 SVGAGI. CDR3 loop: CASQGQGGPYEQYF. In DNA, the CDR3 is TGTGCCAGCCAGGGACAGGGGGGACCCTACGAGCAGTACTTC.

This clone was counted a few times. The gene calls are TRBV29-1 and TRBJ1-2; 12 bases line up with TRBD1. Germline CDR1 SQVTM, CDR2 ANQGSEA. After removal of 3 bases from V and 8 bases from J, the junction contained 13 bases not matched to a gene. The CDR3 has 16 residues. CDR3 coding DNA: TGCAGCGTTGACTACGGGACAGGGGGCATTAGAGGCGGCTACACCTTC. It encodes CSVDYGTGGIRGGYTF.

The chain employs TRBV28 and TRBJ1-2, with 8 bases matching TRBD1. The CDR3 spans 13 residues. J was trimmed by 8 bases and V by 3 bases; bases with no gene match: 5. Germline V gene sequence: CDR1 MDHEN, CDR2 SYDVKM. In DNA, the CDR3 is TGTGCCAGCAGTTTTGGACAGGGCAACGGCTACACCTTC. Translated, it gives CASSFGQGNGYTF.

The chain carries TRBV9 and TRBJ2-7; 7 bases are shared with TRBD2. Unmatched junction bases numbered 6, after V lost 4 bases and J lost 2 bases. Germline CDR1 SGDLS, CDR2 YYNGEE. CDR3 size: 14 residues. The CDR3 sequence is CASSTGLGPYEQYF. The DNA for the CDR3 is TGTGCCAGCAGCACAGGACTAGGCCCCTACGAGCAGTACTTC.

This clone showed up just once. The CDR3 reads CSAPKSGTGDGYTF. The CDR3 DNA reads TGCAGCGCCCCTAAATCCGGGACAGGGGACGGCTACACCTTC. The chain couples TRBV29-1 to TRBJ1-2, with 10 bases matching TRBD1. Germline CDR1 and CDR2: SQVTM and ANQGSEA. The CDR3 loop spans 14 amino acids. With V trimmed by 7 bases and J by 8 bases, 13 bases remained unmatched.